This is a list of T cell receptor beta chains from one sample in a study of blood T cells in healthy people across ages. MiXCR, applied by TCRdb to the 5' RACE reads, yields one record per CDR3 protein. The data show some 780,000 distinct CDR3 sequences, around 50% seen once. Sequenced sample: blood. The receptors originated from a man aged 40-49 years in good health. The CDR3 runs from the conserved cysteine through the conserved F or W. D genes are given only for firm matches. Size is omitted from some rows. Given values are once, few, many or a class for expanded clones.

>TRBJ1-2|TRBV7-2|-|-
CASSLATAQNYGYTF
TGTGCCAGCAGCTTAGCCACAGCCCAGAACTATGGCTACACCTTC
>TRBJ2-1|TRBV5-1|-|-
CASSLEPLDEQFF
TGCGCCAGCAGCTTGGAGCCCCTAGATGAGCAGTTCTTC
>TRBJ2-1|TRBV20-1|-|-
CSAREGNHNEQFF
TGCAGTGCTAGAGAGGGCAACCACAATGAGCAGTTCTTC
>TRBJ1-2|TRBV29-1|-|-
CSVGGVNPASGFYGYTF
TGCAGCGTTGGGGGCGTGAATCCAGCTTCAGGGTTCTATGGCTACACCTTC
>TRBJ2-3|TRBV12-3/TRBV12-4|-|-
CASSFGVGEDTQYF
TGTGCCAGCAGTTTTGGGGTAGGGGAAGATACGCAGTATTTT
>TRBJ1-2|TRBV20-1|-|-
CSARGDNYGYTF
TGCAGTGCTAGGGGTGATAACTATGGCTACACCTTC
>TRBJ2-5|TRBV12-3/TRBV12-4|-|-
CASSLIGPLGTQYF
TGTGCCAGCAGTTTGATCGGACCACTGGGGACCCAGTACTTC
>TRBJ2-5|TRBV27|TRBD2|-
CASSSLTSGGFQETQYF
TGTGCCAGCAGTTCCTTGACTAGCGGGGGGTTCCAAGAGACCCAGTACTTC
>TRBJ1-2|TRBV7-6|-|-
CASSLEEGDYGYTF
TGTGCCAGCAGCTTAGAGGAAGGGGACTATGGCTACACCTTC
>TRBJ2-5|TRBV15|-|few
CATSREGRQETQYF
TGTGCCACCAGCAGGGAGGGTAGGCAAGAGACCCAGTACTTC
>TRBJ2-3|TRBV7-3|TRBD1|few
CASSDRTGGVTDTQYF
TGTGCCAGCAGCGATAGAACAGGGGGCGTGACAGATACGCAGTATTTT
>TRBJ2-7|TRBV28|TRBD2|once
CASSSLTSCEQYF
TGTGCCAGCAGTTCCTTGACTAGCTGCGAGCAGTACTTC
>TRBJ1-1|TRBV20-1|-|-
CSARPPGNTEAFF
TGCAGTGCTAGACCACCGGGGAACACTGAAGCTTTCTTT
>TRBJ2-4|TRBV7-6|TRBD1|-
CASSPDRDIEQYF
TGTGCCAGCAGCCCCGACAGGGATATTGAGCAGTACTTC
>TRBJ2-1|TRBV2|-|-
CASSEPRGRLNEQFF
TGTGCCAGCAGTGAACCGCGGGGAAGGCTTAATGAGCAGTTCTTC
>TRBJ1-2|TRBV27|TRBD1|-
CASSLGQDSYGYTF
TGTGCCAGCAGTTTAGGACAGGATTCATATGGCTACACCTTC
>TRBJ2-7|TRBV2|-|-
CASSDPILYYEQYF
TGTGCCAGCAGTGACCCTATACTCTACTACGAGCAGTACTTC
>TRBJ2-5|TRBV2|TRBD2|few
CASSEARLAGETQYF
TGTGCCAGCAGTGAAGCACGGCTAGCGGGCGAGACCCAGTACTTC
>TRBJ2-3|TRBV6-1|-|once
CASRGSPSTDTQYF
TGTGCCAGCAGGGGATCGCCGTCCACAGATACGCAGTATTTT
>TRBJ2-3|TRBV28|-|-
CASSRASEGLRDTQYF
TGTGCCAGCAGTCGAGCTAGCGAGGGCCTACGAGATACGCAGTATTTT
>TRBJ1-1|TRBV10-3|-|-
CAIREDGLVTEAFF
TGTGCCATCAGGGAGGACGGGCTGGTCACTGAAGCTTTCTTT
>TRBJ1-2|TRBV19|TRBD1|-
CASSINRDSDGYTF
TGTGCCAGTAGTATCAATCGGGACAGTGATGGCTACACCTTC
>TRBJ2-7|TRBV6-1|-|-
CASSGGFGIYEQYF
TGTGCCAGCAGTGGCGGTTTTGGGATCTACGAGCAGTACTTC
>TRBJ2-7|TRBV27|-|-
CASRGTYISYEQYF
TGTGCCAGCAGGGGGACATACATATCCTACGAGCAGTACTTC
>TRBJ1-2|TRBV6-2/TRBV6-3|-|-
CASSAVYGYTF
TGTGCCAGCAGTGCCGTTTATGGCTACACCTTC
>TRBJ2-5|TRBV15|-|-
CATSRGLKETQYF
TGTGCCACCAGCAGGGGACTGAAAGAGACCCAGTACTTC
>TRBJ2-5|TRBV24-1|-|-
CATSKGHAEETQYF
TGTGCCACCTCCAAAGGACACGCAGAAGAGACCCAGTACTTC
>TRBJ2-5|TRBV5-5|TRBD2|few
CASSLGSGGTQETQYF
TGTGCCAGCAGCTTGGGTAGCGGGGGGACGCAAGAGACCCAGTACTTC
>TRBJ2-7|TRBV3-1|TRBD1|-
CASSQRGQGSEQYF
TGTGCCAGCAGCCAAAGGGGGCAGGGGTCCGAGCAGTACTTC
>TRBJ2-1|TRBV5-6|TRBD2|-
CASSLVPIAGGQSEQFF
TGTGCCAGCAGCTTGGTCCCCATAGCGGGGGGGCAGTCTGAGCAGTTCTTC
>TRBJ2-7|TRBV6-2/TRBV6-3|TRBD1|-
CASSYRQGTDEQYF
TGTGCCAGCAGCTATAGACAGGGGACGGACGAGCAGTACTTC
>TRBJ2-7|TRBV4-3|-|many
CASSQDAGSTGEQYF
TGCGCCAGCAGCCAAGATGCGGGATCTACTGGCGAGCAGTACTTC
>TRBJ2-4|TRBV20-1|TRBD1|-
CSRLRQGNENIQYF
TGCAGCCGTCTTCGACAGGGGAACGAAAACATTCAGTACTTC
>TRBJ2-6|TRBV4-3|TRBD1|few
CASSHTTGGYGANVLTF
TGCGCCAGCAGCCACACGACAGGGGGCTACGGGGCCAACGTCCTGACTTTC
>TRBJ1-4|TRBV5-1|-|-
CASSPGDAIFYEKLFF
TGCGCCAGCAGCCCCGGGGACGCGATCTTTTATGAAAAACTGTTTTTT
>TRBJ2-5|TRBV7-9|-|-
CASSYGLAQETQYF
TGTGCCAGCAGCTACGGGTTAGCGCAAGAGACCCAGTACTTC
>TRBJ2-3|TRBV7-3|-|many
CASSLADTDTQYF
TGTGCCAGCAGCTTAGCTGACACAGATACGCAGTATTTT
>TRBJ2-1|TRBV11-1|TRBD2|-
CASSSGLASNNEQFF
TGTGCCAGCAGCTCGGGACTAGCGTCCAACAATGAGCAGTTCTTC
>TRBJ2-1|TRBV5-1|-|-
CASSGGSANEQFF
TGCGCCAGCAGCGGCGGGTCCGCGAATGAGCAGTTCTTC
>TRBJ1-4|TRBV7-2|-|few
CASSLSTGRVFF
TGTGCCAGCAGCTTGTCGACAGGAAGGGTGTTTTTT
>TRBJ1-2|TRBV6-2/TRBV6-3|-|-
CASSQGPRYGYTF
TGTGCCAGCAGTCAGGGACCTCGCTATGGCTACACCTTC
>TRBJ2-3|TRBV9|TRBD2|-
CASSALAATDTQYF
TGTGCCAGCAGCGCACTAGCGGCCACAGATACGCAGTATTTT
>TRBJ1-2|TRBV6-5|TRBD1|-
CASKTGGAGGYTF
TGTGCCAGCAAAACAGGGGGCGCGGGCGGCTACACCTTC
>TRBJ1-2|TRBV10-3|TRBD1|few
CAIRGQGNGYTF
TGTGCCATCAGGGGACAGGGGAATGGCTACACCTTC
>TRBJ2-1|TRBV5-6|-|-
CASSVTDGQQFF
TGTGCCAGCAGCGTCACGGACGGACAACAGTTCTTC
>TRBJ1-5|TRBV6-6|TRBD1|few
CASSREGQYNQPQHF
TGTGCCAGCAGTCGCGAGGGACAGTACAATCAGCCCCAGCATTTT
>TRBJ1-2|TRBV7-3|-|few
CASSPTHTVGEYGYTF
TGTGCCAGCAGCCCCACCCATACCGTGGGGGAGTATGGCTACACCTTC
>TRBJ2-5|TRBV7-2|-|many
CASSLDGGPETQYF
TGTGCCAGCAGCTTAGACGGCGGACCGGAGACCCAGTACTTC
>TRBJ1-5|TRBV29-1|-|-
CSVLGQGINQPQHF
TGCAGCGTTCTGGGGCAGGGGATCAATCAGCCCCAGCATTTT
>TRBJ1-4|TRBV9|TRBD1|-
CASSVSSGGNEKLFF
TGTGCCAGCAGCGTATCGTCAGGGGGCAATGAAAAACTGTTTTTT
>TRBJ2-3|TRBV12-5|-|-
CASGAGWDTQYF
TGTGCTAGTGGAGCGGGCTGGGATACGCAGTATTTT
>TRBJ2-5|TRBV27|-|-
CASSHRSGETQYF
TGTGCCAGCAGTCACAGGAGCGGGGAGACCCAGTACTTC
>TRBJ2-7|TRBV7-2|-|-
CASSLAEALYEQYF
TGTGCCAGCAGCTTAGCTGAGGCTCTCTACGAGCAGTACTTC
>TRBJ2-7|TRBV25-1|-|few
CASAAGEQYF
TGTGCCAGTGCAGCTGGCGAGCAGTACTTC
>TRBJ2-2|TRBV4-1|-|-
CASSQGAAMNTGELFF
TGCGCCAGCAGCCAAGGCGCAGCTATGAACACCGGGGAGCTGTTTTTT
>TRBJ2-3|TRBV14|TRBD1|few
CASSQWDRGSVDTQYF
TGTGCCAGCAGCCAGTGGGACAGGGGATCGGTAGATACGCAGTATTTT
>TRBJ2-5|TRBV5-6|TRBD2|few
CASSFWTSGWGRETQYF
TGTGCCAGCAGCTTCTGGACTAGCGGCTGGGGGCGGGAGACCCAGTACTTC